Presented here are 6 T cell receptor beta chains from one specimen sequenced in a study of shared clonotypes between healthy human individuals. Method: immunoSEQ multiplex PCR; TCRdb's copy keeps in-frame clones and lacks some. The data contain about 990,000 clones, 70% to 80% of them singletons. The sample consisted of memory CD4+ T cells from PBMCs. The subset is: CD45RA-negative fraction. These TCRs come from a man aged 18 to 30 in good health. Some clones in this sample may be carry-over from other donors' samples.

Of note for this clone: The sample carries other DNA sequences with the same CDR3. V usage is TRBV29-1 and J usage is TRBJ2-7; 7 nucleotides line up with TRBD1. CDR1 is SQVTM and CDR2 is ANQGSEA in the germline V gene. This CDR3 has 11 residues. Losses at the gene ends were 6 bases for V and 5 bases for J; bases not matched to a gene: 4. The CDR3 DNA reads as TGCAGCGTGCAAACAGGGGACGAGCAGTACTTC. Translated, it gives CSVQTGDEQYF.

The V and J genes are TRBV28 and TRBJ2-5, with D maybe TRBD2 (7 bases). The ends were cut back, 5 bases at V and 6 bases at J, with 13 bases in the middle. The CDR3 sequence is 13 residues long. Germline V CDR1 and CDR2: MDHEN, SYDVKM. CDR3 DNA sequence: TGTGCCAGCAGTGGGGGAGGGGGGAAGACCCAGTACTTC. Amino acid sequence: CASSGGGGKTQYF.

CDR3 region: CASSPGGLSNTEAFF. The CDR3 bases are TGTGCCAGCAGCCCGGGGGGCCTCTCGAACACTGAAGCTTTCTTT. The J gene is TRBJ1-1, the V gene TRBV7-2, with D perhaps TRBD1 (6 bases). Trimming left V 5 bases short and J 1 base short, with 14 bases between. Per germline, CDR1 SGHTA and CDR2 FQGNSA. This CDR3 is built from 15 residues. The entire variable domain, with the rest obtained from reference TRBV7-2 and TRBJ1-1, is as follows: GAGVSQSPSNKVTEKGKDVELRCDPISGHTALYWYRQSLGQGLEFLIYFQGNSAPDKSGLPSDRFSAERTGGSVSTLTIQRTQQEDSAVYLCASSPGGLSNTEAFFGQGTRLTVV.

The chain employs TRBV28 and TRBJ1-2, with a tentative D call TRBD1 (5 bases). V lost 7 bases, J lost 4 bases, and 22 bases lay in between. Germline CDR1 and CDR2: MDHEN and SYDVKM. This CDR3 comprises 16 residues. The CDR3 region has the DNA TGTGCCAGCAACTCCGTGGGGGACGCCCAACCCTATGGCTACACCTTC. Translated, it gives CASNSVGDAQPYGYTF.

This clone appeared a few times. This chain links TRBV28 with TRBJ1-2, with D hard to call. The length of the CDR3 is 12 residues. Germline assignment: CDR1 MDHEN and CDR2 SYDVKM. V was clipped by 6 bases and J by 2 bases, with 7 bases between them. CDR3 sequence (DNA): TGTGCCAGCAGCACCGTCAACTATGGCTACACCTTC. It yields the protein CASSTVNYGYTF.

Written as DNA, the CDR3 is TGTGCCAGCAGCGCTATTTTGAACACTGAAGCTTTCTTT. This sequence encodes CASSAILNTEAFF. This rearrangement joins TRBV9 to TRBJ1-1; D is ambiguous. The germline V gene encodes CDR1 SGDLS and CDR2 YYNGEE. The CDR3 is 13 residues long. V lost 3 bases to trimming and J lost 0 bases, with 6 bases between them.